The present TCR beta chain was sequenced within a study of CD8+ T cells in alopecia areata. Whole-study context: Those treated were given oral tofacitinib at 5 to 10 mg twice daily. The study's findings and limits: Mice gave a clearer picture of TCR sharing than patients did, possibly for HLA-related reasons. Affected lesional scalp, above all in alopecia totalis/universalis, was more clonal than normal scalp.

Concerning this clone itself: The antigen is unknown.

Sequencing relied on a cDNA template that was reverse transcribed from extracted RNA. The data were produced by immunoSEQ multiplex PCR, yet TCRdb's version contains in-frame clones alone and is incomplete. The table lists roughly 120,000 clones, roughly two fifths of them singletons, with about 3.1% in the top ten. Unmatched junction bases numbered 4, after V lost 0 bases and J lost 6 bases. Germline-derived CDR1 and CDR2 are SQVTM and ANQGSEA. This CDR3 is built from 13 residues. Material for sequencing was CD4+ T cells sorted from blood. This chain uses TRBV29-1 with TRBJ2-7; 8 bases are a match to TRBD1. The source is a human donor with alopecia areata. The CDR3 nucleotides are TGCAGCGTTGAAGACTTACAGGGGGGCGAGCAGTACTTC. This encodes CSVEDLQGGEQYF.